The 27 T cell receptor beta chains given below trace back to one sample, sequenced in a study of T-cell reconstitution after alpha-beta-depleted transplantation in children. The authors prepared the TCRbeta library with unique molecular identifiers. TCRdb used MiXCR to reprocess the PCR reads, holding one entry per CDR3 protein. Found here are a few hundred thousand distinct CDR3 sequences, 25% to 30% of them singletons; the top ten hold 36%. The sequencing here drew on PBMCs, taken before TCRalphabeta/CD19-depleted stem cell transplant. These receptors were taken from a boy under three years old with Wiskott-Aldrich syndrome, due to receive a stem cell transplant.

This clonotype was observed a few times. The V call is TRBV20-1, the J call TRBJ2-1; D unresolved. The CDR3 loop spans 14 amino acids. Trimming removed 4 bases from V and 3 bases from J, with 13 bases in between. Germline V gene sequence: CDR1 DFQATT, CDR2 SNEGSKA (reference sequence). In DNA, the CDR3 is TGCAGTGCTAATTCGGACCGGAACTACAATGAGCAGTTCTTC. It encodes CSANSDRNYNEQFF.

This chain links TRBV5-1 with TRBJ1-1; the D gene is possibly TRBD1 (5 bases). CDR1 SGHRS and CDR2 YFSETQ come from the germline V gene. V lost 5 bases, J lost 4 bases, and 15 bases lay in between. This CDR3 has 14 amino acids. This CDR3 is CASSSFPGGTEAFF. The CDR3 DNA is TGCGCCAGCAGTTCCTTCCCGGGGGGCACTGAAGCTTTCTTT.

This clonotype was observed a handful of times. The chain recombines TRBV20-1 with TRBJ2-5, with 7 positions matching TRBD1. In germline, CDR1 is DFQATT, CDR2 SNEGSKA (reference sequence). After removal of 8 bases from V and 4 bases from J, the junction contained 4 bases not matched to a gene. The CDR3 spans 11 residues. The CDR3 DNA reads TGCAGTACCCGACAGGGAGAGACCCAGTACTTC. Translating it yields CSTRQGETQYF.

This clonotype was seen more than once but under ten times. CDR3 bases: TGTGCCAGCAGTTACTCGGGGGCCTACGAGCAGTACTTC. It encodes CASSYSGAYEQYF. The rearrangement uses TRBV6-5 and TRBJ2-7; the D call may be TRBD1 or TRBD2 (5 bases each). V lost 0 bases and J lost 2, with 5 bases in between. The CDR3 consists of 13 residues. Per germline, CDR1 MNHEY and CDR2 SVGAGI.

The chain links TRBV20-1 to TRBJ1-3; no definite D call. The CDR3 consists of 12 residues. Germline CDR1 DFQATT, CDR2 SNEGSKA (reference sequence). The CDR3 DNA follows: TGCAGCGCTGCGGAGTTCCGGAACACCATATATTTT. Protein product: CSAAEFRNTIYF.

The V call is TRBV5-1, the J call TRBJ2-3, with D hard to call. Germline V CDR1 and CDR2: SGHRS, YFSETQ. The CDR3 contains 16 residues. V lost 2 bases, J lost 5 bases, and 18 bases lay in between. This chain's CDR3 is CASSFGASSQQDTQYF. In nucleotides, the CDR3 is TGCGCCAGCAGCTTTGGAGCGAGTTCGCAACAAGATACGCAGTATTTT.

This clonotype was found once. The chain couples TRBV12-3 or TRBV12-4 to TRBJ2-1; D is possibly TRBD2 (5 bases). This CDR3 has 19 residues. V gave up 4 bases and J gave up 7 bases, with 29 bases separating them. This CDR3 reads CASSSLWEAGKLLRNEQFF. CDR3 DNA sequence: TGTGCCAGCAGTTCTTTGTGGGAAGCCGGGAAGCTCCTTCGAAATGAGCAGTTCTTC.

The rearrangement links TRBV10-3 to TRBJ2-2; weak D call: TRBD2 (7 bases). Germline CDR1 is ENHRY and CDR2 is SYGVKD. The V gene lost 4 bases and the J gene lost 3 bases, with 15 bases spanning the gap. The CDR3 extends over 16 amino acids. The CDR3 sequence: CAISVAGALDTGELFF. CDR3 nucleotide sequence: TGTGCCATCAGTGTGGCGGGGGCATTGGACACCGGGGAGCTGTTTTTT.

This clonotype was observed a single time. This sequence joins TRBV21-1 and TRBJ2-7; the table's D call TRBD1 went unverified against the DNA. TRBV21-1 is recorded as a pseudogene. The CDR3 is 15 amino acids. The CDR3 DNA sequence: TGTGCCAGCAGCAAACGGCTAGGGGGGTTCTACGAGCAGTACTTC. Translating gives CASSKRLGGFYEQYF.

This clonotype has just a few counts. V and J are TRBV2 and TRBJ2-3; D is possibly TRBD2 (6 bases). The germline V gene encodes CDR1 SNHLY and CDR2 FYNNEI. CDR3 length equals 13 residues. The V gene lost 0 bases and the J gene lost 9 bases, with 10 bases spanning the gap. CDR3 amino acids: CASSEAIAATQYF. The CDR3 DNA sequence: TGTGCCAGCAGTGAAGCAATAGCGGCGACGCAGTATTTT.

This chain connects TRBV15 to TRBJ2-7; a weak D match, TRBD2 (5 bases). Per germline, CDR1 LNHNV and CDR2 YYDKDF (reference sequence). The CDR3 covers 14 residues. V was clipped by 1 base and J by 7 bases, with 14 bases between them. The CDR3 spells CATSRGTSLGEQYF. DNA of the CDR3: TGTGCCACCAGCAGAGGGACTTCTTTGGGGGAGCAGTACTTC.

The chain uses TRBV29-1 and TRBJ2-7; the D gene is possibly TRBD2 (5 bases). CDR3 length equals 12 residues. Germline lookup yields CDR1 SQVTM and CDR2 ANQGSEA. V gave up 5 bases and J gave up 7 bases, with 15 bases separating them. In nucleotides, the CDR3 is TGCAGCGTTTCTGAGGGCCACGGTGAGCAGTACTTC. Amino acid sequence: CSVSEGHGEQYF.

V and J are TRBV5-1 and TRBJ2-7, with TRBD1 identical over 9 bases. Germline V gene lookup returns CDR1 SGHRS and CDR2 YFSETQ. With V trimmed by 0 bases and J by 4 bases, 2 bases remained unmatched. The CDR3 is 14 residues long. Here the CDR3 reads CASSLETGGYEQYF. In nucleotides, the CDR3 is TGCGCCAGCAGCTTGGAGACAGGGGGTTACGAGCAGTACTTC.

This clonotype was seen a few times. V gene TRBV12-3 or TRBV12-4 combines with J gene TRBJ2-3; 7 nucleotides line up with TRBD1. V dropped 5 bases and J dropped 2; count of bases not matched to a gene: 7. This CDR3 has 15 amino acids. The CDR3 nucleotides are TGTGCCAGCAGTGAACAGGGGCTAATCACAGATACGCAGTATTTT. Protein: CASSEQGLITDTQYF.

V is TRBV11-2 and J is TRBJ1-2, with TRBD1 identical over 7 bases. The length of the CDR3 is 15 residues. The germline gives CDR1 SGHAT, CDR2 FQNNGV. V was pared by 1 base and J by 4 bases, with 6 bases of the junction left unmatched. As DNA, the CDR3 is TGTGCCAGCAGCTTAGTTTATCAGGGGGGCTATGGCTACACCTTC. It specifies CASSLVYQGGYGYTF.

The chain links TRBV12-3 or TRBV12-4 to TRBJ1-5, with D unclear. Trimming removed 1 base from V and 5 bases from J, with 6 bases in between. CDR3 length equals 13 residues. The CDR3: CASSLGWDQPQHF. In DNA, the CDR3 is TGTGCCAGCAGTTTAGGGTGGGATCAGCCCCAGCATTTT.

In its sample, this clonotype was seen a few times. This chain connects TRBV20-1 to TRBJ1-2; possibly TRBD1 for D (5 bases). The CDR3 extends over 12 amino acids. V was pared by 3 bases and J by 7 bases, with 12 bases between. Germline-derived CDR1 and CDR2 are DFQATT and SNEGSKA (reference sequence). The DNA of the CDR3 is TGCAGTGCTAGCAACAGGAAGGGTGGCTACACCTTC. It encodes CSASNRKGGYTF.

The chain employs TRBV5-1 and TRBJ2-1; 9 nucleotides agree with TRBD2. With 0 bases clipped from V and 8 bases from J, the junction kept 6 bases outside the gene matches. There are 15 residues in the CDR3. From germline, CDR1 is SGHRS and CDR2 YFSETQ. CDR3 region: CASSLEASGNYEQFF. CDR3 coding DNA: TGCGCCAGCAGCTTGGAGGCTAGCGGGAATTATGAGCAGTTCTTC.

J is TRBJ1-2 and V is TRBV6-2 or TRBV6-3; tentative D call: TRBD1 (6 bases). Per the germline V gene, CDR1 is MNHEY and CDR2 is SVGEGT. Trimming removed 7 bases from V and 1 base from J, with 19 bases in between. This CDR3 has 16 amino acids. In DNA, the CDR3 is TGTGCCAGCACTCAGTCCGGGACACCCATTAACTATGGCTACACCTTC. Translated, it gives CASTQSGTPINYGYTF.

This chain uses TRBV10-3 with TRBJ2-3; 14 bases align to TRBD2. The CDR3 has 17 amino acids. Germline CDR1 is ENHRY and CDR2 is SYGVKD. Germline trimming cut 11 bases from V and 4 bases from J; bases unmatched to any gene: 14. CDR3 in amino acids: CAVQPTSGRGLADTQYF. CDR3 in DNA: TGTGCCGTTCAACCGACTAGCGGGAGGGGATTAGCAGATACGCAGTATTTT.

The rearrangement uses TRBV15 and TRBJ2-3; 8 bases line up with TRBD1. J was trimmed by 4 bases and V by 0 bases; bases with no gene match: 6. This CDR3 is built from 16 residues. Germline V gives CDR1 LNHNV, CDR2 YYDKDF (reference sequence). The CDR3 loop reads CATSRDGQGISDTQYF. In nucleotides, the CDR3 is TGTGCCACCAGCAGAGATGGACAGGGTATCTCAGATACGCAGTATTTT.

DNA for the CDR3: TGCAGCGTTGCGGGGGGAGCGTACGAGCAGTACTTC. This translates into CSVAGGAYEQYF. The rearrangement uses TRBV29-1 and TRBJ2-7, with 7 positions matching TRBD2. CDR3 length equals 12 residues. With V trimmed by 4 bases and J by 4 bases, 4 bases remained unmatched. Germline V gives CDR1 SQVTM, CDR2 ANQGSEA.

This clonotype was seen a few times. This rearrangement joins TRBV3-1 to TRBJ2-1; maybe TRBD1 (6 bases). Germline lookup yields CDR1 LGHDT and CDR2 YNNKEL (reference sequence). Deletions cut 1 base from V and 5 bases from J, with 12 bases between. The CDR3 extends over 15 amino acids. The CDR3: CASSQGFTGNNEQFF. For the CDR3, the DNA is TGTGCCAGCAGCCAAGGGTTCACAGGGAACAATGAGCAGTTCTTC.

The V gene is TRBV12-3 or TRBV12-4, the J gene TRBJ2-1; the D gene is possibly TRBD1 (6 bases). This CDR3 is 12 amino acids long. The V and J ends lost 6 bases and 12 bases respectively, with 15 bases between them. CDR3 amino acids: CASSPGARGQFF. CDR3 nucleotide sequence: TGTGCCAGCAGCCCAGGGGCCAGGGGGCAGTTCTTC.

The chain uses TRBV11-2 and TRBJ1-3, with a tentative D call TRBD1 (5 bases). Germline V gives CDR1 SGHAT, CDR2 FQNNGV. CDR3 size: 15 residues. The V gene lost 1 base and the J gene lost 0 bases, with 7 bases spanning the gap. Here the CDR3 reads CASSLGGVSGNTIYF. The CDR3 DNA reads TGTGCCAGCAGCTTAGGAGGGGTCTCTGGAAACACCATATATTTT.

The chain carries TRBV4-1 and TRBJ2-7; 8 positions match TRBD1. The CDR3 extends over 15 amino acids. Germline V CDR1 and CDR2: MGHRA, YSYEKL. V dropped 1 base and J dropped 2; count of bases not matched to a gene: 4. The DNA for the CDR3 is TGCGCCAGCAGCCAAGGGACAGGGAGGACCTACGAGCAGTACTTC. It yields the protein CASSQGTGRTYEQYF.

This sequence joins TRBV5-4 and TRBJ1-1; D unresolved. V lost 0 bases to trimming and J lost 1 base, with 10 bases between them. The CDR3 spans 15 residues. Per the germline V gene, CDR1 is SGHNT and CDR2 is YYREEE (reference sequence). For the CDR3, the DNA is TGTGCCAGCAGCTTGGCCGGGGTTGGGAACACTGAAGCTTTCTTT. Translating gives CASSLAGVGNTEAFF.